What follows are 26 T cell receptor beta chains derived from one specimen sequenced in a study of cytomegalovirus exposure and HLA in healthy donors. Here immunoSEQ multiplex PCR was the method, and the copy in TCRdb shows in-frame clones only, minus some. The data show some 60,000 clones, with around 96% seen just once and roughly 0.98% held by the top ten. Sequencing was performed on PBMCs. These receptor sequences come from a young man in good health and CMV-seronegative.

The chain uses TRBV29-1 and TRBJ2-3; 7 nucleotides match TRBD1. V was clipped by 7 bases and J by 3 bases; unmatched bases: 4. Germline V lookup: CDR1 SQVTM, CDR2 ANQGSEA. The CDR3 runs to 12 residues. The CDR3 DNA follows: TGCAGCGGGATACAGGGGACAGATACGCAGTATTTT. It translates to CSGIQGTDTQYF.

V and J are TRBV19 and TRBJ1-2; 11 bases fit TRBD1. V dropped 1 base and J dropped 4; count of bases not matched to a gene: 5. Germline V gene lookup returns CDR1 LNHDA and CDR2 SQIVND (reference sequence). The CDR3 covers 16 residues. The DNA for the CDR3 is TGTGCCAGTAGTATAGCGGGACAGGGGGACTTCTATGGCTACACCTTC. Protein sequence: CASSIAGQGDFYGYTF.

The table lists this clone with a count of one. The chain has TRBV9 and TRBJ2-7; 7 positions agree with TRBD1. CDR3 length: 14 residues. From germline, CDR1 is SGDLS and CDR2 YYNGEE. With V trimmed by 3 bases and J by 1 base, 4 bases remained unmatched. The CDR3 loop reads CASSDRDSSYEQYF. In DNA, the CDR3 is TGTGCCAGCAGCGACCGGGACAGTTCCTACGAGCAGTACTTC.

The V call is TRBV2, the J call TRBJ2-1; 12 bases are shared with TRBD2. Germline lookup yields CDR1 SNHLY and CDR2 FYNNEI. The CDR3 has 15 residues. V was pared by 6 bases and J by 9 bases, with 9 bases of the junction left unmatched. The CDR3 here is CASRSTTSGRSEQFF. CDR3 nucleotide sequence: TGTGCCAGCAGATCCACGACTAGCGGGAGAAGTGAGCAGTTCTTC.

This chain links TRBV14 with TRBJ1-2; TRBD1 agrees at 7 bases. With 0 bases clipped from V and 3 bases from J, the junction kept 4 bases outside the gene matches. Per germline, CDR1 SGHDN and CDR2 FVKESK. The CDR3 is 15 residues long. CDR3 loop: CASSQEQGVYYGYTF. As DNA, the CDR3 is TGTGCCAGCAGCCAAGAGCAGGGGGTCTACTATGGCTACACCTTC.

This chain links TRBV9 with TRBJ2-5; 12 bases match TRBD2. The CDR3 is 16 residues long. J was trimmed by 2 bases and V by 3 bases; bases with no gene match: 5. The germline V gene encodes CDR1 SGDLS and CDR2 YYNGEE. The CDR3: CASSEGTSGPQETQYF. CDR3 nucleotide sequence: TGTGCCAGCAGCGAGGGGACTAGCGGGCCACAAGAGACCCAGTACTTC. Combining the CDR3 with reference TRBV9 and TRBJ2-5 gives the whole variable domain DSGVTQTPKHLITATGQRVTLRCSPRSGDLSVYWYQQSLDQGLQFLIQYYNGEERAKGNILERFSAQQFPDLHSELNLSSLELGDSALYFCASSEGTSGPQETQYFGPGTRLLVL.

V is TRBV15 and J is TRBJ2-1; D is unresolved. The ends were cut back, 5 bases at V and 10 bases at J, with 9 bases in the middle. Germline V gene data show CDR1 as LNHNV and CDR2 as YYDKDF (reference sequence). The CDR3 contains 11 residues. The DNA of the CDR3 is TGTGCCACCAGCGCTACGTACGAGCAGTTCTTC. Its translation is CATSATYEQFF.

This clone appeared a single time. The J gene is TRBJ2-3, the V gene TRBV21-1; no DNA check was done on the table's D call, TRBD2. TRBV21-1 is annotated as a pseudogene. The CDR3 extends over 16 amino acids. The CDR3 coding sequence is TGTGCCAGCAGCTCCCGTGAGGAGGGAGGGCCAGATACGCAGTATTTT. It is translated as CASSSREEGGPDTQYF.

This rearrangement joins TRBV7-9 to TRBJ1-2; D perhaps matches TRBD1 (6 bases). The CDR3 contains 15 residues. V dropped 1 base and J dropped 3 bases, with 12 bases sitting between them. Germline loops: CDR1 SEHNR, CDR2 FQNEAQ (reference sequence). CDR3 loop: CASSLGLQGDYGYTF. CDR3 coding DNA: TGTGCCAGCAGCTTAGGACTACAGGGTGACTATGGCTACACCTTC.

V is TRBV28 and J is TRBJ2-7, with 14 nucleotides matching TRBD2. Unmatched junction bases numbered 9, after V lost 5 bases and J lost 6 bases. The CDR3 sequence is 16 residues long. Germline-derived CDR1 and CDR2 are MDHEN and SYDVKM. The CDR3 bases are TGTGCCAGCAGTACCAGACTAGCGGGAGGGCCAGGCGAGCAGTACTTC. It yields the protein CASSTRLAGGPGEQYF.

The CDR3 bases are TGTGCCAGCGCATCCGTAGGGGGAGAAACTGAAGCTTTCTTT. Translation: CASASVGGETEAFF. The chain has TRBV28 and TRBJ1-1; weak D call: TRBD1 (6 bases). Trimming stripped 8 bases from V and 5 bases from J, with 18 bases between. The CDR3 extends over 14 amino acids. The germline gives CDR1 MDHEN, CDR2 SYDVKM.

Only one count was recorded for this clone. The CDR3: CASRGILGNTIYF. CDR3 sequence (DNA): TGTGCCAGTCGGGGGATTTTAGGAAACACCATATATTTT. The chain carries TRBV19 and TRBJ1-3, with D maybe TRBD1 (5 bases). The V and J ends lost 8 bases and 4 bases respectively, with 12 bases between them. CDR3 length equals 13 residues. Germline loops: CDR1 LNHDA, CDR2 SQIVND (reference sequence).

The rearrangement uses TRBV4-1 and TRBJ2-7; 15 nucleotides agree with TRBD2. V lost 3 bases to trimming and J lost 3 bases; unmatched junction nucleotides: 9. The germline V gene has CDR1 MGHRA and CDR2 YSYEKL. This CDR3 has 18 amino acids. This CDR3 reads CASSHNPGLAGGIYEQYF. The CDR3 DNA reads as TGCGCCAGCAGCCATAATCCGGGACTAGCGGGAGGAATCTACGAGCAGTACTTC.

The rearrangement uses TRBV7-9 and TRBJ2-5; the match to TRBD1 covers 8 bases. CDR1 and CDR2 from the germline V gene are SEHNR and FQNEAQ (reference sequence). This CDR3 region has 15 residues. Trimming cost V 4 bases and J 1 base; bases outside gene matches: 5. DNA for the CDR3: TGTGCCAGCAGCTCCGGACAGGGCTCCCAAGAGACCCAGTACTTC. Translated: CASSSGQGSQETQYF.

The genes are TRBV25-1 and TRBJ1-1, with D unclear. This CDR3 has 13 residues. Germline CDR1 and CDR2: MGHDK and SYGVNS. Trimming removed 3 bases from V and 5 bases from J, with 10 bases in between. The DNA of the CDR3 is TGTGCCAGCAGTGAGCTCCGGGAGACTGAAGCTTTCTTT. Translating it yields CASSELRETEAFF.

This clone was counted a single time. This rearrangement joins TRBV27 to TRBJ2-7, with 7 bases identical to TRBD1. CDR3 length: 14 amino acids. Germline V gene lookup returns CDR1 MNHEY and CDR2 SMNVEV (reference sequence). The V gene end was trimmed by 6 bases and the J gene end by 3 bases; junction bases not matched to a gene: 8. Here the CDR3 reads CASSPRQGVYEQYF. The CDR3 DNA sequence: TGTGCCAGCAGCCCCAGACAGGGCGTCTACGAGCAGTACTTC.

J is TRBJ1-1 and V is TRBV11-2; 10 bases line up with TRBD1. The CDR3 length is 17 residues. V gave up 0 bases and J gave up 0 bases; unmatched junction bases: 4. Germline V gene lookup returns CDR1 SGHAT and CDR2 FQNNGV. DNA of the CDR3: TGTGCCAGCAGCTTAGATGGGACAGGGGTTTTGAACACTGAAGCTTTCTTT. This gives the protein CASSLDGTGVLNTEAFF. Drawing the rest from reference TRBV11-2 and TRBJ1-1, the complete variable domain is EAGVAQSPRYKIIEKRQSVAFWCNPISGHATLYWYQQILGQGPKLLIQFQNNGVVDDSQLPKDRFSAERLKGVDSTLKIQPAKLEDSAVYLCASSLDGTGVLNTEAFFGQGTRLTVV.

This chain joins TRBV5-1 and TRBJ2-1, with a weak D call TRBD2 (6 bases). The CDR3 spans 18 residues. V was shortened by 1 base and J by 8 bases, with 25 bases between the two germline ends. The germline gives CDR1 SGHRS, CDR2 YFSETQ. Written as DNA, the CDR3 is TGCGCCAGCAGCTTGCGGGTCGCGGGGAGGCTTTTCGGCGATGAGCAGTTCTTC. Residues: CASSLRVAGRLFGDEQFF.

CDR3 region: CASHRGQYNEQFF. The CDR3 bases are TGTGCCAGCCACCGTGGACAGTACAATGAGCAGTTCTTC. This rearrangement joins TRBV27 to TRBJ2-1, with D possibly matching TRBD1 (6 bases). The germline V gene encodes CDR1 MNHEY and CDR2 SMNVEV (reference sequence). V was shortened by 8 bases and J by 4 bases, with 12 bases between the two germline ends. This CDR3 has 13 residues.

This chain connects TRBV28 to TRBJ1-3, with 7 bases fitting TRBD1. Germline loops: CDR1 MDHEN, CDR2 SYDVKM. Germline trimming cut 5 bases from V and 2 bases from J; bases unmatched to any gene: 3. The length of the CDR3 is 14 residues. CDR3 in amino acids: CASSNDRAGNTIYF. CDR3 sequence (DNA): TGTGCCAGCAGTAACGACAGGGCTGGAAACACCATATATTTT.

V is TRBV5-4 and J is TRBJ2-6; D remains ambiguous. Germline lookup yields CDR1 SGHNT and CDR2 YYREEE (reference sequence). CDR3 length equals 13 residues. The germline V and J ends were trimmed by 6 bases and 4 bases, with 8 bases remaining between them. The CDR3: CASTPPGANVLTF. In DNA form, the CDR3 reads TGTGCCAGCACCCCCCCGGGGGCCAACGTCCTGACTTTC.

The V gene is TRBV27, the J gene TRBJ2-3, with TRBD2 matching over 9 bases. Germline V lookup: CDR1 MNHEY, CDR2 SMNVEV (reference sequence). J lost 2 bases, V lost 5 bases, and 11 bases had no gene match. The CDR3 sequence is 17 residues long. The CDR3 protein is CASSGLLASGITDTQYF. The CDR3 DNA follows: TGTGCCAGCAGTGGACTTTTGGCTAGCGGGATCACAGATACGCAGTATTTT.

The chain is built from TRBV5-1 and TRBJ2-3; D perhaps matches TRBD1 (5 bases). The V and J ends lost 3 bases and 2 bases respectively, with 19 bases between them. The CDR3 contains 17 residues. The germline gives CDR1 SGHRS, CDR2 YFSETQ. The CDR3 sequence is CASSSLGLGEFTDTQYF. The CDR3 bases are TGCGCCAGCAGCTCCCTCGGGCTAGGGGAATTCACAGATACGCAGTATTTT.

The V call is TRBV9, the J call TRBJ2-2; TRBD1 matches 7 bases. Looked up from germline, CDR1 is SGDLS and CDR2 is YYNGEE. The CDR3 is 16 residues long. Trimming cost V 3 bases and J 6 bases; bases outside gene matches: 11. CDR3 sequence: CASSARDRDESGELFF. DNA of the CDR3: TGTGCCAGCAGCGCCCGCGACAGGGATGAGTCCGGGGAGCTGTTTTTT. The full variable domain, rest sourced from reference TRBV9 and TRBJ2-2, is DSGVTQTPKHLITATGQRVTLRCSPRSGDLSVYWYQQSLDQGLQFLIQYYNGEERAKGNILERFSAQQFPDLHSELNLSSLELGDSALYFCASSARDRDESGELFFGEGSRLTVL.

This chain connects TRBV19 to TRBJ2-6; D is undetermined. The V end was cut by 1 base, the J end by 1 base, with 14 bases between. Germline assignment: CDR1 LNHDA and CDR2 SQIVND (reference sequence). CDR3 length: 18 residues. The CDR3 region has the DNA TGTGCCAGTAGTATAGGTTTTCGAGGCCTTTCTGGGGCCAACGTCCTGACTTTC. Its protein is CASSIGFRGLSGANVLTF.

This chain links TRBV10-3 with TRBJ2-1; TRBD1 aligns across 8 bases. This CDR3 region has 13 residues. V lost 8 bases, J lost 4 bases, and 4 bases stayed unmatched. Germline V gene lookup returns CDR1 ENHRY and CDR2 SYGVKD. CDR3 sequence: CAIFRTGYNEQFF. The CDR3 nucleotides read TGTGCCATCTTTAGGACAGGGTACAATGAGCAGTTCTTC.